These 5 T cell receptor beta chains were sequenced from one sample in a study of regulatory T cells in long-lasting Graves disease. iRepertoire HTBI primers and Arm-PCR of CDR3 regions built TCR beta libraries. TCRdb processed the multiplex PCR reads anew with MiXCR; each CDR3 protein has one entry. In the table there are more than 300,000 distinct CDR3 sequences, roughly 16% of which are singletons. Time point: newly diagnosed GD, antithyroid drugs for less than 3 months. RNA extracted from PBMCs served as the sequencing template. Here the sequenced sample was peripheral blood mononuclear cells (PBMCs), taken at new diagnosis, from a patient treated with antithyroid drugs. The receptors were sampled from a female donor with Graves disease.

This clonotype appeared many times. This chain uses TRBV7-8 with TRBJ2-2; 11 nucleotides line up with TRBD2. Germline V gives CDR1 SGHVS, CDR2 FQNEAQ. The CDR3 runs 17 residues. With V trimmed by 5 bases and J by 6 bases, 11 bases remained unmatched. In DNA form, the CDR3 reads TGTGCCAGCAGCCCCGGTGGGCTAGCGGGGGGAGCCGGGGAGCTGTTTTTT. Amino acids: CASSPGGLAGGAGELFF.

Here the CDR3 reads CASRRSTGGAGANTGELFF. CDR3 coding DNA: TGTGCCAGCAGACGATCAACAGGGGGCGCTGGGGCCAACACCGGGGAGCTGTTTTTT. The chain links TRBV27 to TRBJ2-2, with 9 bases lining up with TRBD1. In germline, CDR1 is MNHEY, CDR2 SMNVEV (reference sequence). J was trimmed by 2 bases and V by 6 bases; bases with no gene match: 16. CDR3 length equals 19 residues.

This clonotype was recorded at least ten times. V gene TRBV12-3 or TRBV12-4 combines with J gene TRBJ2-3; TRBD1 matches at 7 bases. V lost 5 bases, J lost 1 base, and 21 bases stayed unmatched. This CDR3 spans 20 amino acids. CDR3 sequence reads: CASSQNRGRVLGPRTDTQYF. The DNA for the CDR3 is TGTGCCAGCAGTCAAAACAGGGGAAGGGTCCTGGGTCCTCGCACAGATACGCAGTATTTT.

This clonotype has just a few counts. V is TRBV12-3 or TRBV12-4 and J is TRBJ2-1, with TRBD2 matching 9 bases. V lost 2 bases, J lost 9 bases, and 5 bases stayed unmatched. The CDR3 loop spans 14 amino acids. The chain's CDR3 is CASSLQLAGPEQFF. The CDR3 nucleotides are TGTGCCAGCAGTTTACAACTAGCGGGTCCTGAGCAGTTCTTC.

This chain connects TRBV4-1 to TRBJ2-2; D is undetermined. The V end lost 1 base, the J end lost 6 bases, and 12 bases lay between the germline ends. The CDR3 runs 15 residues. The germline gives CDR1 MGHRA, CDR2 YSYEKL. CDR3: CASSQVTDSSGELFF. In DNA form, the CDR3 reads TGCGCCAGCAGCCAAGTTACCGACTCTTCCGGGGAGCTGTTTTTT.